This T cell receptor beta chain was sequenced for a study of blood T cell repertoires in COVID-19. CDR1 is SQVTM and CDR2 is ANQGSEA in the germline V gene. V lost 6 bases, J lost 1 base, and 4 bases stayed unmatched. The CDR3 is made up of 13 amino acids. Using immunoSEQ multiplex PCR, the repertoire was profiled, and TCRdb retains in-frame clones only, with some absent. The sample includes hundreds of thousands of clones, over 75% of them seen just once. The specimen was PBMCs or T cells enriched from blood (not recorded which). The clonotype was recovered from a middle-aged woman who had recovered from COVID-19. V is TRBV29-1 and J is TRBJ1-1; the match to TRBD1 covers 8 bases. The CDR3 here is CSVADRGNTEAFF. CDR3 DNA: TGCAGCGTCGCCGACAGGGGGAACACTGAAGCTTTCTTT.